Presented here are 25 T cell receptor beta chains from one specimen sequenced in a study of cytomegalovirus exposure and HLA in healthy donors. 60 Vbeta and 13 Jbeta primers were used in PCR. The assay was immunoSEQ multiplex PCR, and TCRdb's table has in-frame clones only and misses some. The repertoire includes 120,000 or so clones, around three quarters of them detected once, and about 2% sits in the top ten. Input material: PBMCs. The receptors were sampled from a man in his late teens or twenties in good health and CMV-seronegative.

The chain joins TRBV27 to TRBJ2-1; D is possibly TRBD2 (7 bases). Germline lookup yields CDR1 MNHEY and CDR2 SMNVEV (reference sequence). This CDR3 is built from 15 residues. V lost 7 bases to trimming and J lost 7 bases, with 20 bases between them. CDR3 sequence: CASTPSGTRGNEQFF. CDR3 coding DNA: TGTGCCAGCACGCCTAGCGGAACCAGGGGAAATGAGCAGTTCTTC.

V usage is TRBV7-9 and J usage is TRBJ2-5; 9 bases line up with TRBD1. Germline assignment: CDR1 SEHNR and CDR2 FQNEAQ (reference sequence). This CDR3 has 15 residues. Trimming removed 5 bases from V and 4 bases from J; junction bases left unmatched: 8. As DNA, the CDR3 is TGTGCCAGCAGCCCCGGGACAGGGTGGGGAGAGACCCAGTACTTC. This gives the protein CASSPGTGWGETQYF.

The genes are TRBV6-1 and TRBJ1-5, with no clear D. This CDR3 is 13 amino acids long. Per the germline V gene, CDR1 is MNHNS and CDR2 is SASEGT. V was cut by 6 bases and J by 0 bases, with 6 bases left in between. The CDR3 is CASRQVSNQPQHF. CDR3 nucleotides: TGTGCCAGCAGGCAGGTTAGCAATCAGCCCCAGCATTTT.

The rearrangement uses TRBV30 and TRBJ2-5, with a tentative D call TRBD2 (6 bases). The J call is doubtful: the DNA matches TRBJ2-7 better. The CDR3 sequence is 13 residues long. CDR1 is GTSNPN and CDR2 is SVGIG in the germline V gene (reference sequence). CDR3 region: CAWSVIGSNEQYF. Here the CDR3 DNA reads TGTGCCTGGAGTGTGATCGGGAGCAACGAGCAGTACTTC.

The CDR3 is CASSGERGAQETQYF. CDR3 coding DNA: TGTGCCAGCAGCGGTGAGCGGGGGGCGCAAGAGACCCAGTACTTC. The chain joins TRBV9 to TRBJ2-5; 9 bases are a match to TRBD2. Germline CDR1 and CDR2: SGDLS and YYNGEE. Losses at the gene ends were 3 bases for V and 2 bases for J; bases not matched to a gene: 5. The CDR3 runs to 15 residues.

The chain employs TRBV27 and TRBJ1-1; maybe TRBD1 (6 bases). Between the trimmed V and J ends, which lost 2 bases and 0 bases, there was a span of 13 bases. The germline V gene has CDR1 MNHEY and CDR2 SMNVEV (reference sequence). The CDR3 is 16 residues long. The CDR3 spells CASSLVDRLMNTEAFF. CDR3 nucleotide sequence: TGTGCCAGCAGTTTAGTCGACAGGCTCATGAACACTGAAGCTTTCTTT.

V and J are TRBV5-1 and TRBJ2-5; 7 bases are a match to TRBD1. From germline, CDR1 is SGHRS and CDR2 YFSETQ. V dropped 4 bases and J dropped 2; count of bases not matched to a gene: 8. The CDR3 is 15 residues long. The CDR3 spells CASSPTSGGQETQYF. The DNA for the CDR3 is TGCGCCAGCAGCCCAACGTCAGGGGGACAAGAGACCCAGTACTTC.

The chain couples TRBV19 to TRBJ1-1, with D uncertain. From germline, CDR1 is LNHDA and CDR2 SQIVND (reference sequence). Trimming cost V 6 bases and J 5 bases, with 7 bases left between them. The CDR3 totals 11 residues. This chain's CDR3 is CASRWATEAFF. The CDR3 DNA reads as TGTGCCAGTAGGTGGGCAACTGAAGCTTTCTTT.

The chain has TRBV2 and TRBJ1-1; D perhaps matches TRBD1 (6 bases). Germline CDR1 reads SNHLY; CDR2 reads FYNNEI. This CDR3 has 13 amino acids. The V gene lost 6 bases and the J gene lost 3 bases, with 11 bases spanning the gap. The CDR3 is CASRIQGYTEAFF. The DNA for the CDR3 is TGTGCCAGCAGGATACAGGGCTACACTGAAGCTTTCTTT.

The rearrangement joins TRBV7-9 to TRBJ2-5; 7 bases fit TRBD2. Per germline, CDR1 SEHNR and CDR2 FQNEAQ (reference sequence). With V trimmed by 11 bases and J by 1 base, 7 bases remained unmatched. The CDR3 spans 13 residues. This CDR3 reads CAGLGGPQETQYF. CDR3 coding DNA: TGTGCCGGATTGGGAGGGCCCCAAGAGACCCAGTACTTC.

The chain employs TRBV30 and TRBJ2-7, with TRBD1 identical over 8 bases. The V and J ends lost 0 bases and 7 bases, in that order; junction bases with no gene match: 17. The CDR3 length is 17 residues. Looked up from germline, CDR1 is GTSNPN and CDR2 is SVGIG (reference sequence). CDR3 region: CAWSVITGQVLSREQYF. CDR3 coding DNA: TGTGCCTGGAGTGTAATTACGGGACAGGTTCTTAGTAGGGAGCAGTACTTC.

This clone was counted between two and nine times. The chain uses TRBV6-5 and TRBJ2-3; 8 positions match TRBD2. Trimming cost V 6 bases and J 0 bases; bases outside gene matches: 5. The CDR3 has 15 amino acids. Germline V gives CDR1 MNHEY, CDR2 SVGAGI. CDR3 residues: CASSLLAASTDTQYF. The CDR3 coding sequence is TGTGCCAGCAGCCTACTAGCGGCTAGCACAGATACGCAGTATTTT.

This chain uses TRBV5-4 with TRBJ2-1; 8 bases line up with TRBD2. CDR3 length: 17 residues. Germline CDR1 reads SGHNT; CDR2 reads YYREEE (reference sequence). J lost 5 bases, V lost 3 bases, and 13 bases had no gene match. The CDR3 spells CASSSAPGLDRNNEQFF. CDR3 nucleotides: TGTGCCAGCAGCTCTGCCCCGGGACTAGATAGAAACAATGAGCAGTTCTTC.

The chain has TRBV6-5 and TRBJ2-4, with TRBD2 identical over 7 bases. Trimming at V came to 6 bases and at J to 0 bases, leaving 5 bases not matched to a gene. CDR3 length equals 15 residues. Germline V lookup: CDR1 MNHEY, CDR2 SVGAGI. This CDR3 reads CASRTSGVAKNIQYF. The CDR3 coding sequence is TGTGCCAGCAGAACAAGCGGGGTAGCCAAAAACATTCAGTACTTC.

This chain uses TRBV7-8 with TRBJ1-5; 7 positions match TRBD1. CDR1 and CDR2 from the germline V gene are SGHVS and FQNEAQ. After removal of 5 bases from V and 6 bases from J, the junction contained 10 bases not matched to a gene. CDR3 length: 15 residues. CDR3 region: CASSEYRGSSQPQHF. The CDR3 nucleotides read TGTGCCAGCAGCGAGTACAGGGGTTCGAGTCAGCCCCAGCATTTT. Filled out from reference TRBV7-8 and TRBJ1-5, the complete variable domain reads GAGVSQSPRYKVAKRGQDVALRCDPISGHVSLFWYQQALGQGPEFLTYFQNEAQLDKSGLPSDRFFAERPEGSVSTLKIQRTQQEDSAVYLCASSEYRGSSQPQHFGDGTRLSIL.

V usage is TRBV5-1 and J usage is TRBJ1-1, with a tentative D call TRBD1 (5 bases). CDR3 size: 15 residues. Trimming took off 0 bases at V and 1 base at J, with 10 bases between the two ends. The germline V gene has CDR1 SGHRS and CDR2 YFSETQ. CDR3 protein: CASSLDRPGNTEAFF. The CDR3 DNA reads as TGCGCCAGCAGCTTGGACAGGCCAGGGAACACTGAAGCTTTCTTT.

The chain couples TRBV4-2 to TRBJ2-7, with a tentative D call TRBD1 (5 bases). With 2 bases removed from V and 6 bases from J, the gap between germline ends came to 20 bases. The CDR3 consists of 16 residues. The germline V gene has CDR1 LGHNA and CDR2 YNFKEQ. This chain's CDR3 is CASSQSLRPQGAEQYF. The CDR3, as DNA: TGTGCCAGCAGCCAATCCCTCCGGCCCCAAGGGGCCGAGCAGTACTTC.

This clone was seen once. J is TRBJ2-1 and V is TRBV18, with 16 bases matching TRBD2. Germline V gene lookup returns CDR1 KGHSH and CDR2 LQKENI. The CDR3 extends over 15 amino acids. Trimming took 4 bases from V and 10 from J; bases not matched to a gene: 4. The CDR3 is CASSLGGLAGGEQFF. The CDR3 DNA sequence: TGTGCCAGCTCACTCGGGGGACTAGCGGGAGGGGAGCAGTTCTTC. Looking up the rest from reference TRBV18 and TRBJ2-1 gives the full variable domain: NAGVMQNPRHLVRRRGQEARLRCSPMKGHSHVYWYRQLPEEGLKFMVYLQKENIIDESGMPKERFSAEFPKEGPSILRIQQVVRGDSAAYFCASSLGGLAGGEQFFGPGTRLTVL.

The CDR3 reads CAITEQGARTEAFF. The CDR3 DNA reads as TGTGCCATCACTGAACAGGGGGCGCGCACTGAAGCTTTCTTT. The chain combines TRBV28 with TRBJ1-1; the match to TRBD1 covers 9 bases. Germline values: CDR1 MDHEN, CDR2 SYDVKM. This CDR3 region has 14 residues. Germline trimming cut 10 bases from V and 4 bases from J; bases unmatched to any gene: 10.

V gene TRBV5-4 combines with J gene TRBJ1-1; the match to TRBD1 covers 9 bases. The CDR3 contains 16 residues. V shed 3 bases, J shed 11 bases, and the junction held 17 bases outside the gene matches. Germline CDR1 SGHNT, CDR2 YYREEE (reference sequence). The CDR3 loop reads CASSSIPHRGQGWAFF. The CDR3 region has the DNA TGTGCCAGCAGCTCCATCCCTCACAGGGGGCAGGGATGGGCTTTCTTT. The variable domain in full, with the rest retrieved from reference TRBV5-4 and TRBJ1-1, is ETGVTQSPTHLIKTRGQQVTLRCSSQSGHNTVSWYQQALGQGPQFIFQYYREEENGRGNFPPRFSGLQFPNYSSELNVNALELDDSALYLCASSSIPHRGQGWAFFGQGTRLTVV.

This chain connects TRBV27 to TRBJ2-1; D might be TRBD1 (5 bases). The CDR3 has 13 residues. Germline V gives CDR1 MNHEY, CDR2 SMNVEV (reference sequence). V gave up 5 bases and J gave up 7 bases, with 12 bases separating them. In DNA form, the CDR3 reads TGTGCCAGCAGTATTTCAGGGTTTAATGAGCAGTTCTTC. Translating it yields CASSISGFNEQFF.

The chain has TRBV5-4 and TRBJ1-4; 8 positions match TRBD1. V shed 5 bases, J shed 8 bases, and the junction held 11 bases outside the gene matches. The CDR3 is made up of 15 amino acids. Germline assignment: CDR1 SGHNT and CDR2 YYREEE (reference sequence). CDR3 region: CASSSGQGAREKLFF. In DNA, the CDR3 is TGTGCCAGCAGTTCCGGGCAGGGGGCGCGCGAAAAACTGTTTTTT. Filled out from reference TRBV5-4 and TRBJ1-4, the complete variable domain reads ETGVTQSPTHLIKTRGQQVTLRCSSQSGHNTVSWYQQALGQGPQFIFQYYREEENGRGNFPPRFSGLQFPNYSSELNVNALELDDSALYLCASSSGQGAREKLFFGSGTQLSVL.

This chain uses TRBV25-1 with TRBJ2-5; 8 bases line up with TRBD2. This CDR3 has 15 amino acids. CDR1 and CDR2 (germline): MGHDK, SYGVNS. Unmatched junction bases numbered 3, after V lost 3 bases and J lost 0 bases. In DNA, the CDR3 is TGTGCCAGCAGTGAGTCTAGCGGGTACCAAGAGACCCAGTACTTC. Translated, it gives CASSESSGYQETQYF.

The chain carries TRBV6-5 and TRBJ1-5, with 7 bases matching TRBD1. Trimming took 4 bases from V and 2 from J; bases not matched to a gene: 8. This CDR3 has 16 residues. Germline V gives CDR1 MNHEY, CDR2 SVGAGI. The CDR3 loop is CASSSLPDRGNQPQHF. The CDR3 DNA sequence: TGTGCCAGCAGTTCCCTCCCCGACAGGGGCAATCAGCCCCAGCATTTT.

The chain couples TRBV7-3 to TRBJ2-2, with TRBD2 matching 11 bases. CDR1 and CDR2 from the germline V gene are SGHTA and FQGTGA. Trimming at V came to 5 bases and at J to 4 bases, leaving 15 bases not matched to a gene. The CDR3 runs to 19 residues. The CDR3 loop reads CASSPKPPLAGVVTGELFF. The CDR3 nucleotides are TGTGCCAGCAGCCCCAAGCCCCCACTAGCGGGAGTTGTCACCGGGGAGCTGTTTTTT.